A single sample gave rise to the 7 T cell receptor beta chains below, sequenced in a study of blood T cell repertoires in COVID-19 (dated by TCRdb to 2018 to 2020). Libraries came from the immunoSEQ multiplex PCR assay. TCRdb holds this immuneACCESS table with in-frame rearrangements only. Some clones are missing; in checked studies, unresolved V genes explain under half, and the rest has no known cause. The sample contains some 100,000 clones, 70% to 90% of them found a single time. 6.5% of the sample comes from the top ten. Specimen: peripheral blood. The receptors derive from a woman in her sixties or seventies with acute or convalescent COVID-19.

The chain is built from TRBV5-1 and TRBJ1-6; 9 bases line up with TRBD1. The J segment lost 10 bases and the V segment lost 2 bases, leaving 4 bases of the junction unmatched. The CDR3 length is 14 residues. Germline V CDR1 and CDR2: SGHRS, YFSETQ. CDR3 sequence: CASSLQGAESPLHF. The CDR3 DNA sequence: TGCGCCAGCAGCTTACAGGGGGCTGAATCACCCCTCCACTTT.

The rearrangement links TRBV7-9 to TRBJ1-1, with TRBD1 matching over 8 bases. V lost 5 bases, J lost 1 base, and 3 bases stayed unmatched. The CDR3 consists of 14 residues. Germline V lookup: CDR1 SEHNR, CDR2 FQNEAQ (reference sequence). The CDR3 sequence is CASSDTGGNTEAFF. In nucleotides, the CDR3 is TGTGCCAGCAGCGATACAGGGGGGAACACTGAAGCTTTCTTT.

The V gene is TRBV3-1 (or the pseudogene TRBV3-2), the J gene TRBJ1-1; possible D gene TRBD1, 5 bases. The CDR3 is made up of 13 amino acids. V was pared by 6 bases and J by 2 bases, with 10 bases between. Germline V gene sequence: CDR1 LGHDT, CDR2 YNNKEL (reference sequence). CDR3 bases: TGTGCCAGCAGTGAACAGGTTAACACTGAAGCTTTCTTT. Its translation: CASSEQVNTEAFF.

The CDR3 spells CASSKQGTVNYGYTF. The CDR3 DNA follows: TGTGCCAGTAGTAAACAGGGGACAGTTAACTATGGCTACACCTTC. V and J are TRBV19 and TRBJ1-2; 7 bases agree with TRBD1. J was trimmed by 1 base and V by 4 bases; bases with no gene match: 6. Looked up from germline, CDR1 is LNHDA and CDR2 is SQIVND (reference sequence). The CDR3 totals 15 residues.

CDR3 residues: CASRPLRGGSYNEQFF. The CDR3, as DNA: TGTGCCAGCAGGCCCCTAAGGGGAGGCTCCTACAATGAGCAGTTCTTC. J is TRBJ2-1 and V is TRBV27, with D tentatively TRBD2 (6 bases). V was clipped by 6 bases and J by 0 bases, with 15 bases between them. Germline V gene lookup returns CDR1 MNHEY and CDR2 SMNVEV (reference sequence). CDR3 length equals 16 residues.

This chain joins TRBV6-5 and TRBJ2-1, with D possibly matching TRBD2 (5 bases). The CDR3 loop spans 15 amino acids. The germline V gene encodes CDR1 MNHEY and CDR2 SVGAGI. Trimming pared 2 bases from V and 6 bases from J, leaving 14 bases between. CDR3 bases: TGTGCCAGCAGTTACGATGAGGGAATAGGCAATGAGCAGTTCTTC. Its translation is CASSYDEGIGNEQFF.

Turning to this clone: A read error may account for a junction end that differs from germline. The gene calls are TRBV2 and TRBJ2-1, with 8 bases that match TRBD2. The CDR3 has 15 residues. Per germline, CDR1 SNHLY and CDR2 FYNNEI. The DNA for the CDR3 is TGTGCCAGCAGAGAAGGGTCGGGAGGGAGATATGAGCAGTTCTTC. This translates into CASREGSGGRYEQFF.